This T cell receptor (beta chain) appears in the sequencing data of a study of T cell responses to AZD1222 COVID-19 vaccine. For the study at large: Analyses pooled second doses at about 4 or about 12 weeks.

Remarks on this clone: Its matching antigen is unknown.

Overall study findings and caveats: Along spike, vaccine-associated CD4 TCRs were found throughout, with dominance at 160-218 and 743-854. Clonal diversity was possibly underestimated; the donors were predominantly white British and more often female. Compared with day 0, the breadth and depth of the Spike-specific TCR repertoire rose significantly after two doses of AZD1222.

CDR3 length: 18 residues. Trimming cost V 5 bases and J 1 base, with 18 bases left between them. Germline V gene lookup returns CDR1 SGHAT and CDR2 FQNNGV. TCRdb's copy holds only in-frame clones and misses some; the assay was immunoSEQ multiplex PCR. The sample gives some 61,000 clones, approximately 84% of which show up once; 17% is in the top ten. This TCR came from an adult in good health. The chain is built from TRBV11-2 and TRBJ2-6; tentative D call: TRBD1 (6 bases). Sequences were derived from peripheral blood, sampled on day 0 of AZD1222 vaccination. The chain's CDR3 is CASSPEDSSLSGANVLTF. The CDR3 DNA reads TGTGCCAGCAGCCCCGAGGACAGTTCCCTTTCTGGGGCCAACGTCCTGACTTTC. The variable domain in full, completed from reference TRBV11-2 and TRBJ2-6, reads EAGVAQSPRYKIIEKRQSVAFWCNPISGHATLYWYQQILGQGPKLLIQFQNNGVVDDSQLPKDRFSAERLKGVDSTLKIQPAKLEDSAVYLCASSPEDSSLSGANVLTFGAGSRLTVL.